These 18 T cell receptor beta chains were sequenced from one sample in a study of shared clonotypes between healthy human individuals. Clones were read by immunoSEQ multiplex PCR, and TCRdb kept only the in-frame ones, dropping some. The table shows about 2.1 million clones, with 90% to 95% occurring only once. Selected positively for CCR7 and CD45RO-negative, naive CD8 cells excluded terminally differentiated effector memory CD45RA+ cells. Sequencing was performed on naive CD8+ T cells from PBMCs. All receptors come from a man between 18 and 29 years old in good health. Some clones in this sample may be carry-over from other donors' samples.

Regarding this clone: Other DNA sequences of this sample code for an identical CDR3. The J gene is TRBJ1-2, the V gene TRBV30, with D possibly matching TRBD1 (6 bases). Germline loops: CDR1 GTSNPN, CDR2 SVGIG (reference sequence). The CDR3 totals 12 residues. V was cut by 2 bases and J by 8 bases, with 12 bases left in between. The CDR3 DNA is TGTGCCTGGAGTCTGGGGGGGCTAGGCTACACCTTC. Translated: CAWSLGGLGYTF. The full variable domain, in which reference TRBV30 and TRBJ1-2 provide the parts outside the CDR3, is SQTIHQWPATLVQPVGSPLSLECTVEGTSNPNLYWYRQAAGRGLQLLFYSVGIGQISSEVPQNLSASRPQDRQFILSSKKLLLSDSGFYLCAWSLGGLGYTFGSGTRLTVV.

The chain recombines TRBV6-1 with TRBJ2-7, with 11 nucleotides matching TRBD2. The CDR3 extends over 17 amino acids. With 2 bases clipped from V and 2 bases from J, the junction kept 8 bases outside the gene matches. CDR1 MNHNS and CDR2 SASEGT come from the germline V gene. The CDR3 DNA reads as TGTGCCAGCAGTGAATATACGACTAGCGGGGAAGCCTACGAGCAGTACTTC. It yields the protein CASSEYTTSGEAYEQYF.

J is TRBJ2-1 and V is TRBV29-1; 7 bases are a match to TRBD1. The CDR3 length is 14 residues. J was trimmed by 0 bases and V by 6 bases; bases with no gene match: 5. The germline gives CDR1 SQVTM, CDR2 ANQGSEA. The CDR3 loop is CSVPDRSSYNEQFF. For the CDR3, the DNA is TGCAGCGTCCCGGACAGGAGCTCCTACAATGAGCAGTTCTTC.

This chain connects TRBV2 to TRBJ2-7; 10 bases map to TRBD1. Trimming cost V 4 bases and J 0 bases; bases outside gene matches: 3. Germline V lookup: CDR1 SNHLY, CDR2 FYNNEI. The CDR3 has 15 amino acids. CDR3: CASSGDRGSSYEQYF. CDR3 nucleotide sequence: TGTGCCAGCAGTGGGGACAGGGGCAGCTCCTACGAGCAGTACTTC.

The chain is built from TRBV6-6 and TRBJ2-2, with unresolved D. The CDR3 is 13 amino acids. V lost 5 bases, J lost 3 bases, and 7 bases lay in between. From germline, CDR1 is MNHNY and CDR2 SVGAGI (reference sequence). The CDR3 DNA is TGTGCCAGCAGTGCTCGGGACACCGGGGAGCTGTTTTTT. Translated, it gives CASSARDTGELFF.

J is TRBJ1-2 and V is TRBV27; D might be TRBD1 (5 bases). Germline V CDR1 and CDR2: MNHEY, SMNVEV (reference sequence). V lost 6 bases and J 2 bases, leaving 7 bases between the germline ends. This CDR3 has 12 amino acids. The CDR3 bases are TGTGCCAGCAGGAACAGGAACTATGGCTACACCTTC. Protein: CASRNRNYGYTF.

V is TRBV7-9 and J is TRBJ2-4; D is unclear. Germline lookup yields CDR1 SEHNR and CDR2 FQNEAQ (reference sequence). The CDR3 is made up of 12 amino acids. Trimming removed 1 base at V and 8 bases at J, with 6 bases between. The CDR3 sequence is CASSLGGYIQYF. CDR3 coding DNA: TGTGCCAGCAGCTTAGGGGGATACATTCAGTACTTC.

CDR3 sequence: CASSRPDGNEETQYF. The CDR3 nucleotides read TGTGCCAGCAGTAGACCGGACGGAAATGAAGAGACCCAGTACTTC. The chain joins TRBV5-4 to TRBJ2-5; no definite D call. Germline values: CDR1 SGHNT, CDR2 YYREEE (reference sequence). The CDR3 runs to 15 residues. Deletions cut 5 bases from V and 3 bases from J, with 17 bases between.

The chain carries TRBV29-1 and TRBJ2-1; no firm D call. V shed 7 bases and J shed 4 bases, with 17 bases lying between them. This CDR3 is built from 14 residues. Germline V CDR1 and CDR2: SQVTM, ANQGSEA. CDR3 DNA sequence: TGCAGCGCTCCCTCAGCCCTTAGGTACAATGAGCAGTTCTTC. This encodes CSAPSALRYNEQFF.

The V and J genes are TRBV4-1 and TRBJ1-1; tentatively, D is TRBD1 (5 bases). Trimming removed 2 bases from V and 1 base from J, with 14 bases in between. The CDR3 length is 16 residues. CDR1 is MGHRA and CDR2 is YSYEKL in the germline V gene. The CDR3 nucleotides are TGCGCCAGCAGCCAACTCAGGGCGCAGGGGAACACTGAAGCTTTCTTT. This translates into CASSQLRAQGNTEAFF.

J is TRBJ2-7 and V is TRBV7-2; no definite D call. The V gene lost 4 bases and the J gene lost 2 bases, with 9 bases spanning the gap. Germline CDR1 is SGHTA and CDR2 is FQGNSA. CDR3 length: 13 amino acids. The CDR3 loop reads CASSSPRTYEQYF. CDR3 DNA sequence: TGTGCCAGCAGCTCGCCGCGAACCTACGAGCAGTACTTC.

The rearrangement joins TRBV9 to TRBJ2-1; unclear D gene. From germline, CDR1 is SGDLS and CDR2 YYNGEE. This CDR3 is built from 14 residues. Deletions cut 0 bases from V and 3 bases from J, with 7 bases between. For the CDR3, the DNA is TGTGCCAGCAGCGTAGCGGACCACTACAATGAGCAGTTCTTC. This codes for CASSVADHYNEQFF.

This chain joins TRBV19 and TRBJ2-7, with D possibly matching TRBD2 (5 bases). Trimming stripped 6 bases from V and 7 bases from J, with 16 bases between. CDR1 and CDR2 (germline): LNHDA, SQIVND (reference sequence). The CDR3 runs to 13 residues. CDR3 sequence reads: CASSSDGPGEQYF. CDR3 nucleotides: TGTGCCAGTAGCTCGGACGGCCCGGGGGAGCAGTACTTC.

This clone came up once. This CDR3 is CASSLSAQGSGNTIYF. In DNA, the CDR3 is TGTGCCAGCAGTTTATCAGCGCAAGGCTCTGGAAACACCATATATTTT. This chain links TRBV28 with TRBJ1-3; D gene unclear. The CDR3 loop spans 16 amino acids. Germline CDR1 and CDR2: MDHEN and SYDVKM. V was cut by 1 base and J by 0 bases, with 10 bases left in between. Drawing the rest from reference TRBV28 and TRBJ1-3, the complete variable domain is DVKVTQSSRYLVKRTGEKVFLECVQDMDHENMFWYRQDPGLGLRLIYFSYDVKMKEKGDIPEGYSVSREKKERFSLILESASTNQTSMYLCASSLSAQGSGNTIYFGEGSWLTVV.

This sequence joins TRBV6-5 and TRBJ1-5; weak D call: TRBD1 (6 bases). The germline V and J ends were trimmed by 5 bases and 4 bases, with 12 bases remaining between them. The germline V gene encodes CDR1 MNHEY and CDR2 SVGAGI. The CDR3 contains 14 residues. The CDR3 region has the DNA TGTGCCAGCAGTGACGGACAGTTAAATCAGCCCCAGCATTTT. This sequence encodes CASSDGQLNQPQHF.

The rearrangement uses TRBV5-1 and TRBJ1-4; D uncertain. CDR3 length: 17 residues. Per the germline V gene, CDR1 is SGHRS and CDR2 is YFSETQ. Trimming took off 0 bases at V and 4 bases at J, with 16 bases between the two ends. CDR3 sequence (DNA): TGCGCCAGCAGCTTGGGGCAGGAGGCTTCTTTTAATGAAAAACTGTTTTTT. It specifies CASSLGQEASFNEKLFF.

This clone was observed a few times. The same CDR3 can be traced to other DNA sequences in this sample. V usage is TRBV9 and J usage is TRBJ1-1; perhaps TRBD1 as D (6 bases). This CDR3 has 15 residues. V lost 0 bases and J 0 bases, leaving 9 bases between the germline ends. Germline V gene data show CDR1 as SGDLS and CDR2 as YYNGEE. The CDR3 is CASSVGGGLNTEAFF. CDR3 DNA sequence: TGTGCCAGCAGCGTAGGAGGGGGTTTGAACACTGAAGCTTTCTTT.

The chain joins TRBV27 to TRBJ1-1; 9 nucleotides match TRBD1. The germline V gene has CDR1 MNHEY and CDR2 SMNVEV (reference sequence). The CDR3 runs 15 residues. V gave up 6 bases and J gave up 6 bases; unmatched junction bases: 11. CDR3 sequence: CASRSPGTGYPEAFF. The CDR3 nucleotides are TGTGCCAGCAGGTCCCCTGGGACAGGGTACCCTGAAGCTTTCTTT.